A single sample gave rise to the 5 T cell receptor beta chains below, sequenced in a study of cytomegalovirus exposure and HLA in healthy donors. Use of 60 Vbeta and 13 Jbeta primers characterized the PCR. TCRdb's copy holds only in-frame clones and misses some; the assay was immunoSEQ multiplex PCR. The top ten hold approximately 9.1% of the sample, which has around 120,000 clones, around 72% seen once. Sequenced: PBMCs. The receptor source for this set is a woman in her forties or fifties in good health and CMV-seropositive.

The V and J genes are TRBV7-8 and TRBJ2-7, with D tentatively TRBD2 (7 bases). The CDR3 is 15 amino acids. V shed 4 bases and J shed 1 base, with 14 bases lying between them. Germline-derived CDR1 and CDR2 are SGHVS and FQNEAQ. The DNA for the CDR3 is TGTGCCAGCAGCTACGGGGGGCCCCGATCCTACGAGCAGTACTTC. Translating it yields CASSYGGPRSYEQYF.

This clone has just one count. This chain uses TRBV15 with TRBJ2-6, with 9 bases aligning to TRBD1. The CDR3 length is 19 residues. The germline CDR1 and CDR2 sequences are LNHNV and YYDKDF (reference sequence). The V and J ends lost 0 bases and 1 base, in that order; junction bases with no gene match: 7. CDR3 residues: CATSRDLDRGSSGANVLTF. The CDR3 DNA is TGTGCCACCAGCAGAGATCTGGACAGGGGAAGTTCTGGGGCCAACGTCCTGACTTTC.

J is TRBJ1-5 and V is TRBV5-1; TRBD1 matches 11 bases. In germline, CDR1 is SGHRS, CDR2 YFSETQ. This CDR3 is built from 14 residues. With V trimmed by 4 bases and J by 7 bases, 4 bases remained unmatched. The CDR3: CASSPGQGAQPQHF. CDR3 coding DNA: TGCGCCAGCAGCCCCGGACAGGGGGCCCAGCCCCAGCATTTT.

CDR3 sequence: CASSGAEDTEAFF. The DNA of the CDR3 is TGTGCCAGCAGTGGGGCGGAGGACACTGAAGCTTTCTTT. The chain uses TRBV2 and TRBJ1-1; D gene ambiguous. Trimming took off 4 bases at V and 3 bases at J, with 9 bases between the two ends. CDR3 size: 13 residues. CDR1 SNHLY and CDR2 FYNNEI come from the germline V gene.

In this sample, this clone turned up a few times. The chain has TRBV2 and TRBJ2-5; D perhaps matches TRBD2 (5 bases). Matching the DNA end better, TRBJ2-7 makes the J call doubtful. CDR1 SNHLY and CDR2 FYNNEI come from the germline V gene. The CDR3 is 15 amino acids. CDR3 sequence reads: CASGPGVSRHYEQYF. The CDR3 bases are TGTGCCAGCGGCCCCGGGGTCTCCCGACATTACGAGCAGTACTTC.